A single sample is the source of the 8 T cell receptor beta chains below, sequenced in a study of early T cells in non-severe SARS-CoV-2 infection. Via MiXCR, TCRdb re-called the 5' RACE reads, giving one row per CDR3 protein. The sample holds about 64,000 distinct CDR3 sequences; over 9.5% are singletons and the top ten take about 1.3%. The source was whole blood, collected at baseline. The receptors were gathered from an adult who was a healthcare worker with PCR-confirmed SARS-CoV-2 infection or an uninfected control (not recorded which).

This clonotype was counted only a few times. The chain links TRBV27 to TRBJ1-1; TRBD1 matches 8 bases. Per the germline V gene, CDR1 is MNHEY and CDR2 is SMNVEV (reference sequence). J lost 2 bases, V lost 5 bases, and 7 bases had no gene match. The CDR3 loop spans 15 amino acids. CDR3 sequence reads: CASSQGAIGNTEAFF. In nucleotides, the CDR3 is TGTGCCAGCAGTCAGGGGGCGATCGGTAACACTGAAGCTTTCTTT.

This chain links TRBV4-1 with TRBJ2-7, with D maybe TRBD2 (5 bases). The V gene's germline CDR1 is MGHRA and CDR2 YSYEKL. The ends were cut back, 2 bases at V and 6 bases at J, with 11 bases in the middle. CDR3 length: 13 residues. The CDR3 spells CASSQTLASEQYF. CDR3 coding DNA: TGCGCCAGCAGCCAAACCCTAGCATCCGAGCAGTACTTC.

The J gene is TRBJ2-2, the V gene TRBV27; D is ambiguous. Per germline, CDR1 MNHEY and CDR2 SMNVEV (reference sequence). Trimming removed 4 bases at V and 5 bases at J, with 8 bases between. This CDR3 spans 13 amino acids. CDR3 protein: CASSSMGTGELFF. CDR3 bases: TGTGCCAGCAGTTCCATGGGGACCGGGGAGCTGTTTTTT.

V gene TRBV29-1 combines with J gene TRBJ2-7; weak D call: TRBD1 (7 bases). Trimming removed 3 bases at V and 3 bases at J, with 9 bases between. The CDR3 extends over 12 amino acids. Germline V gene lookup returns CDR1 SQVTM and CDR2 ANQGSEA. The CDR3, as DNA: TGCAGCGTTGACAGGGGGGACTACGAGCAGTACTTC. It codes for CSVDRGDYEQYF.

This chain uses TRBV18 with TRBJ1-2; D possibly corresponds to TRBD1 (6 bases). The CDR3 length is 15 residues. Trimming stripped 3 bases from V and 2 bases from J, with 13 bases between. Germline loops: CDR1 KGHSH, CDR2 LQKENI. The CDR3 DNA sequence: TGTGCCAGCTCACCTCTTGGGGGCGCGAACTATGGCTACACCTTC. Translating it yields CASSPLGGANYGYTF.

This clonotype was found a few times. V gene TRBV7-9 combines with J gene TRBJ1-4; D remains ambiguous. The V and J ends lost 5 bases and 5 bases respectively, with 9 bases between them. The CDR3 loop spans 13 amino acids. Germline V lookup: CDR1 SEHNR, CDR2 FQNEAQ (reference sequence). CDR3 sequence: CASSGRENEKLFF. CDR3 bases: TGTGCCAGCAGCGGTCGGGAGAATGAAAAACTGTTTTTT. Using reference TRBV7-9 and TRBJ1-4 for the parts outside the CDR3, the full variable domain is DTGVSQNPRHKITKRGQNVTFRCDPISEHNRLYWYRQTLGQGPEFLTYFQNEAQLEKSRLLSDRFSAERPKGSFSTLEIQRTEQGDSAMYLCASSGRENEKLFFGSGTQLSVL.

This clonotype occurred many times. The chain carries TRBV6-6 and TRBJ2-7; TRBD1 matches 8 bases. With V trimmed by 4 bases and J by 4 bases, 15 bases remained unmatched. The CDR3 sequence is 17 residues long. The V gene's germline CDR1 is MNHNY and CDR2 SVGAGI (reference sequence). The CDR3 bases are TGTGCCAGCAGTTTCCCTACCCCCGGGACAGGACATTACGAGCAGTACTTC. Amino acids: CASSFPTPGTGHYEQYF.

The chain joins TRBV5-1 to TRBJ2-1; 7 bases are a match to TRBD2. J lost 6 bases, V lost 2 bases, and 8 bases had no gene match. CDR3 length: 15 amino acids. The germline gives CDR1 SGHRS, CDR2 YFSETQ. CDR3 in DNA: TGCGCCAGCAGCTTCTGGGCTAGCGGAGGCAATGAGCAGTTCTTC. It translates to CASSFWASGGNEQFF.